This TCR beta chain was observed in a study of T cell responses to AZD1222 COVID-19 vaccine. Across the whole study: Samples with a second dose at about 4 or about 12 weeks were pooled together. Findings of the study overall: Donors were mostly white British, more females; clonal diversity possibly underestimated.

Germline CDR1 reads MNHEY; CDR2 reads SVGEGT. J was trimmed by 6 bases and V by 6 bases; bases with no gene match: 3. The CDR3 contains 13 residues. TCRdb's copy holds only in-frame clones and misses some; the assay was immunoSEQ multiplex PCR. The data show roughly 150,000 clones, with about nine tenths seen just once and 1.5% to 2% held by the top ten. Note on this clone: Its target is unknown.

The source was peripheral blood, collected on day 0 of AZD1222 vaccination. The V gene is TRBV6-2 or TRBV6-3, the J gene TRBJ1-5; 9 bases map to TRBD1. The clonotype was recovered from an adult in good health. The CDR3 loop reads CASSRTGVQPQHF. CDR3 DNA sequence: TGTGCCAGCAGCCGGACAGGGGTTCAGCCCCAGCATTTT.